Following are 12 T cell receptor beta chains from one sample sequenced in a study of early T cells in non-severe SARS-CoV-2 infection. In TCRdb, the 5' RACE reads were re-called with MiXCR into one record per CDR3 protein. The sample lists tens of thousands of distinct CDR3 sequences, around 3.9% seen once, with less than 12% in the top ten. The sequencing sample was made of whole blood. The source is an adult who was a healthcare worker with PCR-confirmed SARS-CoV-2 infection or an uninfected control (not recorded which).

This clonotype occurred many times. The chain employs TRBV27 and TRBJ2-2; perhaps TRBD2 as D (5 bases). Trimming took off 5 bases at V and 1 base at J, with 14 bases between the two ends. This CDR3 region has 16 residues. CDR1 and CDR2 from the germline V gene are MNHEY and SMNVEV (reference sequence). Here the CDR3 DNA reads TGTGCCAGCAGTATAAGGACTCCCCGGAACACCGGGGAGCTGTTTTTT. Its protein is CASSIRTPRNTGELFF.

This clonotype was detected only a few times. The rearrangement joins TRBV19 to TRBJ2-3; D not resolved. The CDR3 has 12 amino acids. Germline lookup yields CDR1 LNHDA and CDR2 SQIVND (reference sequence). V lost 6 bases, J lost 4 bases, and 8 bases lay in between. The CDR3 reads CASRPNSDTQYF. The CDR3 bases are TGTGCCAGTAGACCCAATTCAGATACGCAGTATTTT.

V gene TRBV18 combines with J gene TRBJ1-1; TRBD1 is a possible D gene (5 bases). The CDR3 is 12 residues long. The V end was cut by 5 bases, the J end by 7 bases, with 11 bases between. Germline CDR1 KGHSH, CDR2 LQKENI. CDR3 in amino acids: CASSSDSNEAFF. The CDR3 DNA follows: TGTGCCAGCTCATCCGACAGCAATGAAGCTTTCTTT.

V usage is TRBV5-5 and J usage is TRBJ2-3, with D uncertain. The V end lost 4 bases, the J end lost 5 bases, and 23 bases lay between the germline ends. The CDR3 spans 17 residues. Per the germline V gene, CDR1 is SGHKS and CDR2 is YYEKEE (reference sequence). CDR3 amino acids: CASSQSVGHVVEDTQYF. CDR3 sequence (DNA): TGTGCCAGCAGCCAATCAGTAGGGCATGTTGTCGAAGATACGCAGTATTTT. The complete variable domain, with remaining parts taken from reference TRBV5-5 and TRBJ2-3, reads DAGVTQSPTHLIKTRGQQVTLRCSPISGHKSVSWYQQVLGQGPQFIFQYYEKEERGRGNFPDRFSARQFPNYSSELNVNALLLGDSALYLCASSQSVGHVVEDTQYFGPGTRLTVL.

This clonotype was recorded many times. V is TRBV12-5 and J is TRBJ2-4; D is unclear. The germline gives CDR1 LGHNT, CDR2 FRNRAP. Trimming took off 6 bases at V and 0 bases at J, with 21 bases between the two ends. The CDR3 consists of 18 residues. Here the CDR3 DNA reads TGTGCTAGTGGGCCGACAAGGGCTAGTAGGCTAGCCAAAAACATTCAGTACTTC. Protein sequence: CASGPTRASRLAKNIQYF.

This clonotype was counted at least ten times. CDR3 DNA sequence: TGTGCCAGCACAGGAGACCGGGACAGGGGTACTGGGGCCAACGTCCTGACTTTC. This translates into CASTGDRDRGTGANVLTF. V and J are TRBV7-2 and TRBJ2-6; TRBD1 aligns across 10 bases. V was pared by 7 bases and J by 2 bases, with 11 bases of the junction left unmatched. The CDR3 extends over 18 amino acids. CDR1 is SGHTA, CDR2 FQGNSA, per germline.

This clonotype was picked up many times. The V and J genes are TRBV20-1 and TRBJ1-5; no clear D gene. CDR1 is DFQATT and CDR2 is SNEGSKA in the germline V gene (reference sequence). V lost 1 base and J lost 0, with 10 bases in between. The CDR3 runs 15 residues. CDR3 nucleotide sequence: TGCAGTGCTAGAGTTTCTGGAGATAGCAATCAGCCCCAGCATTTT. Its protein product is CSARVSGDSNQPQHF.

This clonotype was detected ten times or more. The chain couples TRBV5-1 to TRBJ1-6, with 11 positions matching TRBD1. CDR1 is SGHRS, CDR2 YFSETQ, per germline. The CDR3 loop spans 16 amino acids. V gave up 4 bases and J gave up 7 bases; unmatched junction bases: 7. CDR3 in DNA: TGCGCCAGCAGCGCATCATGGGACAGGGGGAATTCACCCCTCCACTTT. It specifies CASSASWDRGNSPLHF.

This clonotype was seen many times. The rearrangement uses TRBV9 and TRBJ2-6; D call uncertain. The CDR3 is 16 residues long. The V end lost 4 bases, the J end lost 4 bases, and 15 bases lay between the germline ends. Germline V lookup: CDR1 SGDLS, CDR2 YYNGEE. DNA for the CDR3: TGTGCCAGCAGCCCCCTAGGGTGGGCAGGGGCCAACGTCCTGACTTTC. It codes for CASSPLGWAGANVLTF.

V is TRBV7-9 and J is TRBJ2-2; 9 bases line up with TRBD1. CDR1 and CDR2 from the germline V gene are SEHNR and FQNEAQ (reference sequence). V lost 3 bases, J lost 3 bases, and 2 bases stayed unmatched. The CDR3 is made up of 15 amino acids. The CDR3 reads CASSLRQGDTGELFF. The CDR3 DNA follows: TGTGCCAGCAGCTTGAGACAGGGGGACACCGGGGAGCTGTTTTTT. The whole variable domain, filled in from reference TRBV7-9 and TRBJ2-2, reads DTGVSQNPRHKITKRGQNVTFRCDPISEHNRLYWYRQTLGQGPEFLTYFQNEAQLEKSRLLSDRFSAERPKGSFSTLEIQRTEQGDSAMYLCASSLRQGDTGELFFGEGSRLTVL.

This clonotype was seen repeatedly, ten times or more. The chain couples TRBV5-1 to TRBJ2-1, with D perhaps given as TRBD1 or TRBD2 (5 bases each). The CDR3 is 13 residues long. Between the trimmed V and J ends, which lost 0 bases and 7 bases, there was a span of 8 bases. Germline values: CDR1 SGHRS, CDR2 YFSETQ. The CDR3 coding sequence is TGCGCCAGCAGCTTGGGATGGGGGAATGAGCAGTTCTTC. It yields the protein CASSLGWGNEQFF.

This clonotype was counted many times. The rearrangement joins TRBV9 to TRBJ2-7, with 9 positions matching TRBD2. The V gene's germline CDR1 is SGDLS and CDR2 YYNGEE. Trimming removed 2 bases from V and 2 bases from J; junction bases left unmatched: 2. The CDR3 is 14 amino acids. DNA for the CDR3: TGTGCCAGCAGCGTCGCTAGCGGGACCTACGAGCAGTACTTC. Encoded protein: CASSVASGTYEQYF.